This T cell receptor beta chain was documented in a study of blood T cell repertoires in COVID-19 (dated by TCRdb to the early 2020s). Study-wide context: Samples covering the acute and convalescent phases of COVID-19 were provided by collaborators in the United States, Italy and Spain. The prospective study material was composed of cDNA or gDNA derived from T cells, B-cell-depleted T cells, or PBMCs. Deeply sampled blood TCRbeta repertoires from subjects exposed to, actively infected with, or recovered from COVID-19 were included in the dataset. The repertoires were made available in a free public database intended to serve as a resource for research on the immune response to SARS-CoV-2. Samples came from the ongoing ImmuneRACE study (first 160 participants) plus 1,254 subjects from 6 global collaborators. A de-identified subject ID, COVID-19 status, age in years and sex were almost always included in the sample metadata. Where available, HLA class I and class II types were taken from metadata supplied by the sample provider and were not determined by assay-based typing.

Overall results and qualifications from the work: The quantity of clinical and demographic metadata differed by source and by participant and was supplied without curation.

TCRbeta CDR3 regions were amplified from genomic DNA using the immunoSEQ Assay, a bias-controlled multiplex PCR. The authors processed their data as follows. Within the assay, amplification of reference gene primers was used to estimate how many nucleated cells each sample contained. To quantify the absolute abundance of each unique TCRbeta CDR3 rearrangement, sequence reads were collapsed and filtered. For each sample, productive Simpson clonality was calculated as the square root of Simpson's diversity index across productive rearrangements. This is the immuneACCESS table as TCRdb keeps it, with only in-frame sequences that have V and J called. A part of the clones is gone; compared with another copy, unresolved V genes explain less than half, and the rest is unexplained. The V and J calls and the clone size are those of that table, but D and trimming were determined from the DNA. This sample gives about 60,000 clones in total; around 83% of them show up just once. Roughly 6% of the sample is held by the ten biggest clonotypes.

The CDR3, from cysteine to phenylalanine, totals 11 residues. Of the read, only the CDR3 DNA is kept; its 33 bases are in frame from base 1. The germline V gene (reference sequence) yields DFQATT for CDR1 and SNEGSKA for CDR2. Whole blood was collected in K2EDTA tubes by collaborating institutions according to the institutions' own protocols. For TCRbeta analysis, collaborator samples were shipped as frozen whole blood, as isolated PBMCs, or as DNA extracted from either sample type. Worth noting for this clone: Its antigen specificity is not known. Base qualities are not provided; no much larger clone lies one nucleotide away.

The clonotype originates from a human donor in a cohort sampled during active COVID-19. The rearranged chain carries TRBV20-1 and TRBJ1-1, with no reliable assignment of the D segment. What was sequenced was peripheral blood. The CDR3 in this case is CRGDINTEAFF. The nucleotide sequence reads as follows: TGCAGGGGCGACATAAACACTGAAGCTTTCTTT.